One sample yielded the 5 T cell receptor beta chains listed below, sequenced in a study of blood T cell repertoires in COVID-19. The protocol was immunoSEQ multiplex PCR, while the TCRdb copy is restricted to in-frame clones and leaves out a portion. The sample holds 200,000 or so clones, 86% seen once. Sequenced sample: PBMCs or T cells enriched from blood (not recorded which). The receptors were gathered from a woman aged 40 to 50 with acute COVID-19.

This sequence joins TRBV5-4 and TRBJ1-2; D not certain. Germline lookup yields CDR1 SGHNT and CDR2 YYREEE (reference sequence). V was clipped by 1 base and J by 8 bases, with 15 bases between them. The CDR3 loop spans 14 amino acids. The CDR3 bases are TGTGCCAGCAGCTTGCCCCCGGGTCCTATGGGCTACACCTTC. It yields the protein CASSLPPGPMGYTF.

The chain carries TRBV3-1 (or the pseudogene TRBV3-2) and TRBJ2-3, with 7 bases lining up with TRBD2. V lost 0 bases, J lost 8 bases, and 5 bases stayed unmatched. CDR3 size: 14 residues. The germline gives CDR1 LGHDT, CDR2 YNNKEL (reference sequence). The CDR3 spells CASSQEIAGATQYF. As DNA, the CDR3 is TGTGCCAGCAGCCAAGAGATAGCGGGTGCTACGCAGTATTTT.

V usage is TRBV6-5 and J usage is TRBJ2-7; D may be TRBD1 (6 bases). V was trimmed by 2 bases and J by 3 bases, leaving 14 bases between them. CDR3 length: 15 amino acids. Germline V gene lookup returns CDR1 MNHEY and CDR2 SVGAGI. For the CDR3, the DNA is TGTGCCAGCAGTTACACCGGGACACAATACTACGAGCAGTACTTC. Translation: CASSYTGTQYYEQYF.

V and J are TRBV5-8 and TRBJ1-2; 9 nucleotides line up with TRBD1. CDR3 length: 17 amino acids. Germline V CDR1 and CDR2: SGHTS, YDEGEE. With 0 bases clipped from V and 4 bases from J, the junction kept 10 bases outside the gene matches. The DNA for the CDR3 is TGTGCCAGCAGCTTGGCTGGGACAGGGTTGATTGGCTATGGCTACACCTTC. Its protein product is CASSLAGTGLIGYGYTF.

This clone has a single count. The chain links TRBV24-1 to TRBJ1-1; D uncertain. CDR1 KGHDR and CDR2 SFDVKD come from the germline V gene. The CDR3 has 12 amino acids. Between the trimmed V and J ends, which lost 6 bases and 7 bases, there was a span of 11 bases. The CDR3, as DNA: TGTGCCACCAGTACAGACGGTTATGAAGCTTTCTTT. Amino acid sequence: CATSTDGYEAFF.